This T cell receptor beta chain was captured in a study of control samples from healthy donors and cancer patients. Assay: immunoSEQ multiplex PCR; the TCRdb copy retains only in-frame clones and omits some. This sample's table reports approximately 190,000 clones. With V trimmed by 4 bases and J by 3 bases, 9 bases remained unmatched. Germline values: CDR1 MNHEY, CDR2 SVGAGI. The CDR3 loop spans 15 amino acids. This TCR was recovered from a woman in her twenties or thirties in good health. The sequencing input was blood. V is TRBV6-5 and J is TRBJ2-7, with 7 bases aligning to TRBD2. The CDR3: CASSSLRGGGYEQYF. In DNA, the CDR3 is TGTGCCAGCAGTTCTCTGCGGGGCGGGGGCTACGAGCAGTACTTC.